This TCR beta chain was obtained from a study of blood T cell repertoires in COVID-19 (dated by TCRdb to 2020 to 2021). Notes on the research overall: Samples covering the acute and convalescent phases of COVID-19 were provided by collaborators in the United States, Italy and Spain. The prospective study material was composed of cDNA or gDNA derived from T cells, B-cell-depleted T cells, or PBMCs. The dataset comprised deeply sampled blood TCRbeta repertoires from subjects exposed to, actively infected with, or recovered from COVID-19. The repertoires were released in a freely available public database meant as a resource for research on the immune response to SARS-CoV-2. The samples were drawn from two sources: the first 160 participants of the ongoing ImmuneRACE study, and 1,000 to 1,500 subjects contributed by 6 global collaborators. The sample metadata nearly always contained a de-identified subject ID, COVID-19 status, age in years and sex. Where available, HLA class I and class II types were obtained from metadata supplied by the sample provider rather than from assay-based typing. What the authors observed across the whole study: Clinical and demographic metadata were provided uncurated, with the amount varying by source and participant.

From a lookup of the germline V gene, CDR1 and CDR2 are KGHDR and SFDVKD. The CDR3 starts with the cysteine, ends with the phenylalanine, and has 13 residues. The DNA shown is the 39-base CDR3, in frame from base 1. Trimming takes 9 bases off V and 6 bases off J; junction bases not matched to a gene: 5. The collaborating institutions used their own protocols to collect whole blood in K2EDTA tubes. For TCRbeta analysis, collaborators shipped samples in one of three forms: frozen whole blood, isolated PBMCs, or DNA extracted from either of those sample types. TCRbeta CDR3 regions were amplified from genomic DNA using the immunoSEQ Assay, a bias-controlled multiplex PCR. Per the original workflow: The number of nucleated cells in each sample was estimated from the amplification of reference gene primers within the assay. Sequence reads were collapsed and filtered to measure the absolute abundance of every unique TCRbeta CDR3 rearrangement. For each sample, productive Simpson clonality was calculated as the square root of Simpson's diversity index across productive rearrangements. The table comes from immuneACCESS by way of TCRdb, which keeps in-frame sequences with V and J called. Part of the clones is missing from these tables; in studies checked, under half for an unresolved V gene and the rest for unknown reasons. The V and J calls and the clone size are those of that table, but D and trimming were determined from the DNA. The sample yields more than 70,000 clones; about four fifths were counted once. 36% of the sample is in the top ten clones.

Concerning this clone itself: Its antigen remains unidentified. It has no much larger one-base neighbor in the sample; base qualities were not kept.

The chain employs TRBV24-1 and TRBJ2-7; 12 bases in the junction line up with TRBD2. The TCR comes from a woman aged 70-85 years with acute or convalescent COVID-19. Input material: peripheral blood. The nucleotide sequence is given as TGTGCCACCTCGACTAGCGGGAGCCCCGAGCAGTACTTC. It encodes CATSTSGSPEQYF.